These 15 T cell receptor beta chains were all obtained from the same sample, sequenced in a study of beta chain features in type 1 diabetes. The investigators reverse transcribed all of the isolated RNA, so they sequenced expressed TCRB transcripts. Using immunoSEQ multiplex PCR, the repertoire was profiled, and TCRdb retains in-frame clones only, with some absent. The table has over 500,000 clones, roughly a sixth seen once. The sequenced sample was naive CD4+ T cells from blood. The receptors were sampled from a man aged 18 to 29 in good health.

The chain is built from TRBV6-6 and TRBJ2-7; D is tentatively TRBD1 or TRBD2 (5 bases each). Germline CDR1 is MNHNY and CDR2 is SVGAGI (reference sequence). Trimming stripped 0 bases from V and 6 bases from J, with 12 bases between. This CDR3 spans 14 amino acids. CDR3 sequence: CASSYSPGTGEQYF. For the CDR3, the DNA is TGTGCCAGCAGTTACTCACCGGGGACGGGCGAGCAGTACTTC.

In its sample, this clone was seen a few times. The sample holds other DNA sequences that translate to the same CDR3. This chain links TRBV7-2 with TRBJ2-5; no firm D call. This CDR3 region has 11 residues. Trimming removed 1 base at V and 7 bases at J, with 4 bases between. Germline-derived CDR1 and CDR2 are SGHTA and FQGNSA. CDR3 residues: CASSLGRTQYF. The DNA of the CDR3 is TGTGCCAGCAGCTTAGGACGGACCCAGTACTTC.

This clone has just a few counts. The chain links TRBV7-9 to TRBJ1-1; possibly TRBD1 for D (6 bases). The CDR3 is 16 residues long. Germline-derived CDR1 and CDR2 are SEHNR and FQNEAQ (reference sequence). Trimming took off 4 bases at V and 0 bases at J, with 15 bases between the two ends. Here the CDR3 DNA reads TGTGCCAGCAGCTCCCGAGGGGGAGAGATGAACACTGAAGCTTTCTTT. It encodes CASSSRGGEMNTEAFF.

This chain connects TRBV5-1 to TRBJ2-1; D tentatively fits TRBD1 or TRBD2 (6 bases each). The CDR3 runs 14 residues. CDR1 and CDR2 (germline): SGHRS, YFSETQ. Trimming removed 3 bases at V and 6 bases at J, with 13 bases between. The CDR3 bases are TGCGCCAGCAGCTCAATCGGGGGCGTCAATGAGCAGTTCTTC. It translates to CASSSIGGVNEQFF.

There are a few counts of this clone. The chain recombines TRBV5-4 with TRBJ1-2; D gene unclear. Trimming cost V 0 bases and J 5 bases, with 14 bases left between them. This CDR3 is 15 amino acids long. The V gene's germline CDR1 is SGHNT and CDR2 YYREEE (reference sequence). The CDR3 nucleotides are TGTGCCAGCAGCTTGGCCTCGGGCAGAAAGTATGGCTACACCTTC. Translation: CASSLASGRKYGYTF.

This clone was detected only a few times. The rearrangement joins TRBV5-4 to TRBJ2-2; D not certain. V was trimmed by 0 bases and J by 4 bases, leaving 10 bases between them. The germline V gene has CDR1 SGHNT and CDR2 YYREEE (reference sequence). The CDR3 totals 15 residues. The CDR3: CASSLAGLTTGELFF. In DNA, the CDR3 is TGTGCCAGCAGCTTGGCCGGGCTAACCACCGGGGAGCTGTTTTTT.

In its sample, this clone was seen a few times. This chain links TRBV4-3 with TRBJ1-2; tentative D call: TRBD1 (5 bases). The length of the CDR3 is 17 residues. V shed 0 bases and J shed 1 base, with 15 bases lying between them. Germline V lookup: CDR1 LGHNA, CDR2 YSLEER. CDR3 DNA: TGCGCCAGCAGCCAAGATCGGCGAGGGGCCGGTAACTATGGCTACACCTTC. Translating gives CASSQDRRGAGNYGYTF.

The CDR3 nucleotides read TGTGCCAGCAACTCGGGACACCGATACAATGAGCAGTTCTTC. Protein: CASNSGHRYNEQFF. V usage is TRBV2 and J usage is TRBJ2-1; D might be TRBD1 (6 bases). Per germline, CDR1 SNHLY and CDR2 FYNNEI. V was pared by 7 bases and J by 4 bases, with 14 bases between. The CDR3 spans 14 residues.

The chain uses TRBV7-9 and TRBJ1-1; the match to TRBD1 covers 11 bases. Germline V lookup: CDR1 SEHNR, CDR2 FQNEAQ (reference sequence). J lost 0 bases, V lost 3 bases, and 3 bases had no gene match. The CDR3 covers 16 residues. CDR3 sequence reads: CASSFGTGGMNTEAFF. As DNA, the CDR3 is TGTGCCAGCAGCTTTGGGACAGGGGGGATGAACACTGAAGCTTTCTTT.

V gene TRBV18 combines with J gene TRBJ1-5; TRBD1 is a possible D gene (5 bases). The length of the CDR3 is 12 residues. The germline V gene has CDR1 KGHSH and CDR2 LQKENI. Deletions cut 3 bases from V and 9 bases from J, with 9 bases between. The CDR3 protein is CASSPREWPQHF. DNA of the CDR3: TGTGCCAGCTCACCCAGGGAGTGGCCCCAGCATTTT.

This CDR3 reads CASLTRRTQYF. The CDR3 DNA reads as TGTGCCAGCTTGACCCGTCGCACGCAGTATTTT. J is TRBJ2-3 and V is TRBV6-1, with no clear D. CDR3 length: 11 amino acids. The germline gives CDR1 MNHNS, CDR2 SASEGT. V gave up 8 bases and J gave up 9 bases, with 12 bases separating them.

In this sample, this clone turned up a few times. The chain is built from TRBV11-3 and TRBJ2-6; D could derive from TRBD1 or TRBD2 (6 bases each). Per the germline V gene, CDR1 is SGHNT and CDR2 is YENEEA. Between the trimmed V and J ends, which lost 3 bases and 3 bases, there was a span of 18 bases. This CDR3 region has 18 residues. In DNA, the CDR3 is TGTGCCAGCAGCTTCAACCGGGGGCCCATCGGTGGGGCCAACGTCCTGACTTTC. Its protein product is CASSFNRGPIGGANVLTF.

This clone was seen more than once but under ten times. The V gene is TRBV7-3, the J gene TRBJ1-1; no definite D call. CDR1 SGHTA and CDR2 FQGTGA come from the germline V gene. The CDR3 is made up of 13 amino acids. The V end was cut by 4 bases, the J end by 5 bases, with 11 bases between. Here the CDR3 DNA reads TGTGCCAGCAGCTCCAACTTGCTGACTGAAGCTTTCTTT. Translation: CASSSNLLTEAFF. Variable domain in full (rest from reference TRBV7-3 and TRBJ1-1): GAGVSQTPSNKVTEKGKYVELRCDPISGHTALYWYRQSLGQGPEFLIYFQGTGAADDSGLPNDRFFAVRPEGSVSTLKIQRTERGDSAVYLCASSSNLLTEAFFGQGTRLTVV.

About this clone: Other DNA sequences in this sample translate to the same CDR3. CDR3 bases: TGTGCCAGCAGTGACGGGGCTAGCACAGATACGCAGTATTTT. The encoded protein is CASSDGASTDTQYF. The chain recombines TRBV2 with TRBJ2-3, with D perhaps matching TRBD1 or TRBD2 (5 bases each). V was clipped by 3 bases and J by 0 bases, with 7 bases between them. Germline assignment: CDR1 SNHLY and CDR2 FYNNEI. The CDR3 extends over 14 amino acids.

This clone was found a few times. The V call is TRBV6-5, the J call TRBJ2-2; D call uncertain. Trimming took off 6 bases at V and 5 bases at J, with 7 bases between the two ends. CDR3 length: 12 residues. The germline gives CDR1 MNHEY, CDR2 SVGAGI. CDR3 nucleotides: TGTGCCAGCAGGGTGACGACCGGGGAGCTGTTTTTT. Encoded protein: CASRVTTGELFF.